The 9 T cell receptor beta chains in this list originate from one sample, sequenced in a study of blood T cell repertoires in COVID-19. Clones were read by immunoSEQ multiplex PCR, and TCRdb kept only the in-frame ones, dropping some. The sample carries hundreds of thousands of clones, around 88% recorded once. Material for sequencing was peripheral blood. These receptors all stem from a woman aged 60 to 75 with COVID-19, enrolled during active disease.

The chain recombines TRBV5-1 with TRBJ2-2; no clear D. Per the germline V gene, CDR1 is SGHRS and CDR2 is YFSETQ. The CDR3 is 13 amino acids. V was trimmed by 4 bases and J by 6 bases, leaving 10 bases between them. Here the CDR3 DNA reads TGCGCCAGCAGCCTCCTGTGGCCCGGGGAGCTGTTTTTT. Its translation: CASSLLWPGELFF.

The chain carries TRBV30 and TRBJ1-6; TRBD1 matches at 7 bases. The CDR3 runs 15 residues. CDR1 and CDR2 from the germline V gene are GTSNPN and SVGIG (reference sequence). The trim removed 2 bases at V and 6 bases at J, leaving 7 bases unmatched. This chain's CDR3 is CAWSTRAGGNSPLHF. CDR3 in DNA: TGTGCCTGGAGTACCCGTGCAGGGGGTAATTCACCCCTCCACTTT.

The chain is built from TRBV21-1 and TRBJ1-5; TRBD1 reflects the table's D call only, with no check against the DNA. TRBV21-1 is flagged as a pseudogene. The CDR3 extends over 20 amino acids. DNA for the CDR3: TGTGCCAGCAGCACGCTTCCAGGGGGCGCGAGTACCTTTAGCAATCAGCCCCAGCATTTT. This gives the protein CASSTLPGGASTFSNQPQHF.

This clone was recorded many times. This chain uses TRBV4-3 with TRBJ1-3, with D perhaps TRBD1 (5 bases). The V gene lost 1 base and the J gene lost 0 bases, with 10 bases spanning the gap. The germline CDR1 and CDR2 sequences are LGHNA and YSLEER. CDR3 size: 16 residues. CDR3 in DNA: TGCGCCAGCAGCCAAGGACAGCTGGGCTCTGGAAACACCATATATTTT. It yields the protein CASSQGQLGSGNTIYF.

V is TRBV9 and J is TRBJ2-5, with 9 bases fitting TRBD1. This CDR3 contains 15 residues. The ends lost 3 bases at V and 5 bases at J; junction bases unmatched: 8. Germline V gene lookup returns CDR1 SGDLS and CDR2 YYNGEE. CDR3 in amino acids: CASSEAGTGMETQYF. For the CDR3, the DNA is TGTGCCAGCAGCGAGGCCGGGACAGGGATGGAGACCCAGTACTTC.

A word on this clone: This same CDR3 is encoded by further DNA sequences in the sample. The chain recombines TRBV2 with TRBJ2-3; 15 nucleotides agree with TRBD2. Per the germline V gene, CDR1 is SNHLY and CDR2 is FYNNEI. The junction had 3 bases not matched to a gene; V was cut back by 5 bases and J by 3 bases. The CDR3 is 16 amino acids. The CDR3: CASSTGTSGGTDTQYF. The CDR3 nucleotides read TGTGCCAGCAGTACTGGGACTAGCGGGGGGACAGATACGCAGTATTTT.

This clone has a handful of counts. The rearrangement links TRBV7-2 to TRBJ1-1; unclear D gene. V was trimmed by 1 base and J by 4 bases, leaving 13 bases between them. The CDR3 has 15 amino acids. Looked up from germline, CDR1 is SGHTA and CDR2 is FQGNSA. As DNA, the CDR3 is TGTGCCAGCAGCTTAGTGGGCAAGGCTGGCACTGAAGCTTTCTTT. It encodes CASSLVGKAGTEAFF.

The chain couples TRBV5-1 to TRBJ2-2, with 9 bases identical to TRBD2. There are 16 residues in the CDR3. The junction had 4 bases not matched to a gene; V was cut back by 0 bases and J by 4 bases. The germline CDR1 and CDR2 sequences are SGHRS and YFSETQ. The CDR3 region has the DNA TGCGCCAGCAGCTTGGGAGCGGGGGGCCTCACCGGGGAGCTGTTTTTT. It specifies CASSLGAGGLTGELFF. Using reference TRBV5-1 and TRBJ2-2 for the parts outside the CDR3, the full variable domain is KAGVTQTPRYLIKTRGQQVTLSCSPISGHRSVSWYQQTPGQGLQFLFEYFSETQRNKGNFPGRFSGRQFSNSRSEMNVSTLELGDSALYLCASSLGAGGLTGELFFGEGSRLTVL.

The CDR3 spells CASRTSGDNEQYF. The CDR3 region has the DNA TGTGCCAGCAGGACTAGCGGGGACAACGAGCAGTACTTC. The chain employs TRBV2 and TRBJ2-7, with 11 bases fitting TRBD2. Per germline, CDR1 SNHLY and CDR2 FYNNEI. The CDR3 totals 13 residues. With V trimmed by 6 bases and J by 5 bases, 3 bases remained unmatched.